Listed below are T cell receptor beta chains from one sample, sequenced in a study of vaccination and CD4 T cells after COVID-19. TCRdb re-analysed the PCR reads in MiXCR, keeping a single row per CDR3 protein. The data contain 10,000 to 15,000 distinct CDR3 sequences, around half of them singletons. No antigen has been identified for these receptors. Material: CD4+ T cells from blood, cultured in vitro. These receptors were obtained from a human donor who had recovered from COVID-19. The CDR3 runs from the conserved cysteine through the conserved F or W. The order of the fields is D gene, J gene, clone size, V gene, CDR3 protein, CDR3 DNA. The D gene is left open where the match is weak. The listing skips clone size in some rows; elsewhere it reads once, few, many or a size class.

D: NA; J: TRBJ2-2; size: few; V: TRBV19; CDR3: CASAQGEAGELFF; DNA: TGTGCCAGTGCCCAGGGGGAGGCCGGGGAGCTGTTTTTT
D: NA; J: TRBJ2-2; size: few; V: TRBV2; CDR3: CASSGQTQNTGELFF; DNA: TGTGCCAGCAGTGGACAGACCCAGAACACCGGGGAGCTGTTTTTT
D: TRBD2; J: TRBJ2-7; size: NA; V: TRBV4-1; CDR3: CASSQDSTSGGREQYF; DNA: TGCGCCAGCAGCCAAGACTCCACTAGCGGGGGGCGCGAGCAGTACTTC
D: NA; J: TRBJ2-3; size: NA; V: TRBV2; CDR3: CAKSSGTDTQYF; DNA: TGTGCCAAGTCTAGCGGCACAGATACGCAGTATTTT
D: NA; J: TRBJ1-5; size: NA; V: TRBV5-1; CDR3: CASSLENRNQPQHF; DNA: TGCGCCAGCAGCTTGGAGAATCGCAATCAGCCCCAGCATTTT
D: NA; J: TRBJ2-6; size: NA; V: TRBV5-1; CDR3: CASSLDGPGANVLTF; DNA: TGCGCCAGCAGCTTGGACGGCCCTGGGGCCAACGTCCTGACTTTC
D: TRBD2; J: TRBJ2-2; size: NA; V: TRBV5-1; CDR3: CASSASGTTGELFF; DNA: TGCGCCAGCAGCGCCAGCGGGACGACCGGGGAGCTGTTTTTT
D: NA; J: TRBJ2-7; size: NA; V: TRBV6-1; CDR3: CASGGNPYEQYF; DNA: TGTGCCAGCGGGGGGAACCCCTACGAGCAGTACTTC
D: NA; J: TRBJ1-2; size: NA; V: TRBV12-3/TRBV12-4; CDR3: CASSFTENYGYTF; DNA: TGTGCCAGCAGTTTTACAGAAAACTATGGCTACACCTTC
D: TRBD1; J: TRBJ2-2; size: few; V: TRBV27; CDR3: CASSFPGTGGTGELFF; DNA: TGTGCCAGCAGTTTCCCCGGGACAGGGGGCACCGGGGAGCTGTTTTTT
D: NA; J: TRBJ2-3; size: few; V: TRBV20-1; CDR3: CSATPGTRVRTDTQYF; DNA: TGCAGTGCGACCCCCGGGACACGGGTTCGCACAGATACGCAGTATTTT
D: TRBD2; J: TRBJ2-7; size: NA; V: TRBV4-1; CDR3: CASRSSGGLSYEQYF; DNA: TGCGCCAGCAGATCTAGCGGGGGTCTTTCCTACGAGCAGTACTTC
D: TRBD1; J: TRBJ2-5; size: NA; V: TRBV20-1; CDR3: CSARVLASTGVIRETQYF; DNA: TGCAGTGCTAGGGTCCTAGCCTCAACAGGGGTCATTCGAGAGACCCAGTACTTC
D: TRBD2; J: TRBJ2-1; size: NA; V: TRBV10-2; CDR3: CASRSRAGLAGGPSSYNEQFF; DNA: TGCGCCAGCAGGTCCAGGGCGGGACTAGCGGGGGGCCCTAGCTCCTACAATGAGCAGTTCTTC
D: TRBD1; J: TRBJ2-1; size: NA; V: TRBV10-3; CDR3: CAISIRDRLYNEQFF; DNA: TGTGCCATCAGTATTCGGGACAGACTCTACAATGAGCAGTTCTTC
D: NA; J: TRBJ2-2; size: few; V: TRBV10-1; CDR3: CASSPGGGTGELFF; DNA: TGCGCCAGCAGTCCCGGCGGCGGCACCGGGGAGCTGTTTTTT
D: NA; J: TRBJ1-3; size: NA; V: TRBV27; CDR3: CASSNLGTSGNTIYF; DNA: TGTGCCAGCAGCAACCTCGGGACCTCTGGAAACACCATATATTTT
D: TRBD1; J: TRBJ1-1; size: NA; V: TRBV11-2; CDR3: CASSPDRVTEAFF; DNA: TGTGCCAGCAGCCCGGACAGGGTCACTGAAGCTTTCTTT
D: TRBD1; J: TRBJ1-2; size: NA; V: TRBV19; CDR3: CASSTRDRIFYGYTF; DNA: TGTGCCAGTAGTACCCGGGACAGAATCTTCTATGGCTACACCTTC
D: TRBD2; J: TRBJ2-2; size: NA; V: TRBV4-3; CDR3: CASSQGSAGGPVGELFF; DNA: TGCGCCAGCAGCCAAGGTTCCGCGGGGGGGCCGGTCGGGGAGCTGTTTTTT
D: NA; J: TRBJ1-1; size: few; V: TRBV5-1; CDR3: CASSLESDKNTEAFF; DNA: TGCGCCAGCAGCTTGGAATCAGATAAGAACACTGAAGCTTTCTTT
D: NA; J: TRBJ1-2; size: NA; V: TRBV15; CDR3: CATSRERGASYGYTF; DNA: TGTGCCACCAGCAGAGAGAGGGGAGCGAGCTATGGCTACACCTTC
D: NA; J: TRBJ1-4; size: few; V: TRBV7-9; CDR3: CASSLEGYEKLFF; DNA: TGTGCCAGCAGCTTAGAAGGGTATGAAAAACTGTTTTTT
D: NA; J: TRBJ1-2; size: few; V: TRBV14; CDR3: CASSHLGRGMVDGYTF; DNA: TGTGCCAGCAGCCATCTGGGAAGGGGAATGGTTGATGGCTACACCTTC
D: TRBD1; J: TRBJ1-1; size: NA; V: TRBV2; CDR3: CATRDSNTEAFF; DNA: TGTGCCACTCGGGACAGCAACACTGAAGCTTTCTTT
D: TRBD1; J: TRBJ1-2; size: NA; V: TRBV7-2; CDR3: CASSLGRGHGDGYTF; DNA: TGTGCCAGCAGCTTAGGCAGGGGGCATGGGGATGGCTACACCTTC
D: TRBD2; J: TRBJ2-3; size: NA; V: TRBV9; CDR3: CASSATSGGAGLTDTQYF; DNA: TGTGCCAGCAGCGCGACTAGCGGGGGGGCCGGGCTCACAGATACGCAGTATTTT
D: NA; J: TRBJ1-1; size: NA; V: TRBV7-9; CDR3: CASSLLTYEAFF; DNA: TGTGCCAGCAGCCTTCTAACCTATGAGGCTTTCTTT
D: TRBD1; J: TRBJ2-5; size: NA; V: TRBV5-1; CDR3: CASSRGQAQETQYF; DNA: TGCGCCAGCAGCAGGGGACAGGCCCAAGAGACCCAGTACTTC
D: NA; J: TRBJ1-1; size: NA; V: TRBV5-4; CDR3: CASRRTGTEAFF; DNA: TGTGCCAGCAGGCGGACGGGCACTGAAGCTTTCTTT
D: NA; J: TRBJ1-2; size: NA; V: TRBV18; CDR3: CASSPPTLNYGYTF; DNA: TGTGCCAGCTCACCACCGACACTTAACTATGGCTACACCTTC
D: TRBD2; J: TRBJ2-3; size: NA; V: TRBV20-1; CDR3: CSASPPLGGIWGTDTQYF; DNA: TGCAGTGCTAGCCCCCCCCTGGGGGGGATATGGGGCACAGATACGCAGTATTTT
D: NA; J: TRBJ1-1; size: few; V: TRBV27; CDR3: CASSLRAVNTEAFF; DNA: TGTGCCAGCAGTTTAAGGGCTGTGAACACTGAAGCTTTCTTT
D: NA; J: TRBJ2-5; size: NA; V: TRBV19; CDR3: CASSPDSPETQYF; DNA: TGTGCCAGTAGTCCAGACAGTCCGGAGACCCAGTACTTC
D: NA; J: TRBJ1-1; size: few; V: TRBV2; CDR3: CASSEFTARPNTEAFF; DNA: TGTGCCAGCAGTGAATTCACCGCCAGACCGAACACTGAAGCTTTCTTT
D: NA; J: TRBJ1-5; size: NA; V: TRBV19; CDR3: CASSSRTVGDPQHF; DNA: TGTGCCAGTAGTAGCCGGACGGTAGGGGACCCCCAGCATTTT
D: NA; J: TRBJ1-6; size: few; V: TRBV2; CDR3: CASRGSSYNSPLHF; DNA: TGTGCCAGCAGGGGGAGCTCCTATAATTCACCCCTCCACTTT
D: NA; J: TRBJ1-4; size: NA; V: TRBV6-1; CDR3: CASSISISGANNEKLFF; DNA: TGTGCCAGCAGCATCTCCATTTCAGGGGCGAATAATGAAAAACTGTTTTTT
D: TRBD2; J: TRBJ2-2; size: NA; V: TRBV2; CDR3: CASSSGVNTGELFF; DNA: TGTGCCAGCAGTAGCGGGGTTAACACCGGGGAGCTGTTTTTT
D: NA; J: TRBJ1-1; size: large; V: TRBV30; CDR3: CAWSEQTGEAFF; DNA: TGTGCCTGGAGCGAACAAACAGGGGAAGCTTTCTTT